One sample yielded the 15 T cell receptor beta chains listed below, sequenced in a study of T cell responses to AZD1222 COVID-19 vaccine. The protocol was immunoSEQ multiplex PCR, while the TCRdb copy is restricted to in-frame clones and leaves out a portion. Among fewer than 110,000 clones, around 91% were seen once, and the ten largest hold around 20%. The starting material was peripheral blood, obtained on day 0 of AZD1222 vaccination. The receptors were gathered from an adult in good health.

V gene TRBV7-9 combines with J gene TRBJ2-7; D not resolved. V lost 3 bases and J 1 base, leaving 19 bases between the germline ends. CDR3 length equals 17 residues. From germline, CDR1 is SEHNR and CDR2 FQNEAQ (reference sequence). The CDR3 reads CASSFPSGGRLSYEQYF. CDR3 bases: TGTGCCAGCAGCTTTCCCTCGGGCGGACGGTTATCCTACGAGCAGTACTTC.

The rearrangement links TRBV16 to TRBJ1-4; a weak D match, TRBD1 (6 bases). The CDR3 consists of 15 residues. V dropped 3 bases and J dropped 8 bases, with 16 bases sitting between them. CDR1 is KGHSY and CDR2 is FQNENV in the germline V gene. The CDR3 nucleotides read TGTGCCAGCAGCCACCCGGGACCGCAGGGGGAAAAACTGTTTTTT. It specifies CASSHPGPQGEKLFF.

This sequence joins TRBV11-2 and TRBJ1-2; 9 bases line up with TRBD1. Germline CDR1 and CDR2: SGHAT and FQNNGV. V was clipped by 1 base and J by 7 bases; unmatched bases: 7. The CDR3 totals 15 residues. The CDR3 DNA reads as TGTGCCAGCAGCTTAGCCACCGGGACAGGGCTTGGCTACACCTTC. Its translation: CASSLATGTGLGYTF.

This chain uses TRBV5-1 with TRBJ2-7, with 13 positions matching TRBD2. V dropped 5 bases and J dropped 0; count of bases not matched to a gene: 8. The CDR3 length is 17 residues. The germline CDR1 and CDR2 sequences are SGHRS and YFSETQ. The CDR3 nucleotides are TGCGCCAGCAGGATGACTAGCGGGGGGTCGAGCTCCTACGAGCAGTACTTC. Residues: CASRMTSGGSSSYEQYF.

The chain couples TRBV7-3 to TRBJ2-2, with a possible D match to TRBD2 (5 bases). Trimming cost V 4 bases and J 8 bases, with 8 bases left between them. The CDR3 contains 12 residues. Germline loops: CDR1 SGHTA, CDR2 FQGTGA. CDR3 protein: CASSSGVGELFF. CDR3 nucleotides: TGTGCCAGCAGCTCCGGGGTGGGGGAGCTGTTTTTT.

J is TRBJ1-4 and V is TRBV12-2; no DNA check was done on the table's D call, TRBD1. TRBV12-2 is tagged as a pseudogene. This CDR3 contains 14 residues. CDR3 sequence (DNA): TGTGCAAGTCGCGACAGGGGGCCTAATGAAAAACTGTTTTTT. It is translated as CASRDRGPNEKLFF.

V and J are TRBV3-1 (or the pseudogene TRBV3-2) and TRBJ2-5; D not certain. This CDR3 region has 15 residues. V gave up 5 bases and J gave up 0 bases, with 13 bases separating them. Germline loops: CDR1 LGHDT, CDR2 YNNKEL (reference sequence). In DNA form, the CDR3 reads TGTGCCAGCAGCTCGCGGCGGCTGTACCAAGAGACCCAGTACTTC. This gives the protein CASSSRRLYQETQYF.

This clone was observed a single time. The genes are TRBV29-1 and TRBJ1-1, with D hard to call. CDR1 is SQVTM, CDR2 ANQGSEA, per germline. V shed 6 bases and J shed 10 bases, with 15 bases lying between them. This CDR3 is built from 11 residues. CDR3 sequence (DNA): TGCAGCGTAGAAACTGGCGGAGGAGCTTTCTTT. Translated: CSVETGGGAFF. The full variable domain, rest sourced from reference TRBV29-1 and TRBJ1-1, is SAVISQKPSRDICQRGTSLTIQCQVDSQVTMMFWYRQQPGQSLTLIATANQGSEATYESGFVIDKFPISRPNLTFSTLTVSNMSPEDSSIYLCSVETGGGAFFGQGTRLTVV.

Concerning this clone itself: Germline and junction disagree at one end, which may indicate a read error. The chain has TRBV2 and TRBJ1-2; 9 positions agree with TRBD1. Germline V gene data show CDR1 as SNHLY and CDR2 as FYNNEI. The CDR3 runs 14 residues. The CDR3 is CAGSPGTGRYGYTF. The CDR3 nucleotides read TGTGCCGGCAGCCCCGGGACAGGGCGCTATGGCTACACCTTC.

In the case of this clone: At one boundary the junction diverges from the germline segment, which might be a read error. The V and J genes are TRBV29-1 and TRBJ1-2; D remains unclear. The CDR3 length is 12 residues. Germline lookup yields CDR1 SQVTM and CDR2 ANQGSEA. The CDR3 sequence: CSPYSLNYGYTF. Written as DNA, the CDR3 is TGCAGCCCTTATAGTTTGAACTACGGCTACACCTTC.

The CDR3 protein is CASSPTGQNVNSPLHF. CDR3 DNA sequence: TGTGCCAGCTCACCGACAGGACAGAATGTTAATTCACCCCTCCACTTT. This chain links TRBV18 with TRBJ1-6; TRBD1 is a possible D gene (6 bases). V was cut by 3 bases and J by 6 bases, with 15 bases left in between. CDR3 size: 16 residues. The germline V gene encodes CDR1 KGHSH and CDR2 LQKENI.

In nucleotides, the CDR3 is TGTGCCATCAGTGACAACCTAGCTTCTGGAGGGGTTAGGACCCAGTACTTC. Encoded protein: CAISDNLASGGVRTQYF. The rearrangement links TRBV10-3 to TRBJ2-5; D is possibly TRBD2 (6 bases). The CDR3 has 17 residues. The germline CDR1 and CDR2 sequences are ENHRY and SYGVKD. V lost 3 bases to trimming and J lost 7 bases, with 24 bases between them.

The CDR3 bases are TGTGCCAGCAGCATTACCCGGGGCGGGTCAGATACGCAGTATTTT. Its translation is CASSITRGGSDTQYF. The V gene is TRBV5-4, the J gene TRBJ2-3; D is tentatively TRBD1 or TRBD2 (5 bases each). The CDR3 runs to 15 residues. The V and J ends lost 4 bases and 4 bases respectively, with 16 bases between them. Germline V gene data show CDR1 as SGHNT and CDR2 as YYREEE (reference sequence).

This sequence joins TRBV18 and TRBJ2-1, with TRBD2 identical over 7 bases. The V gene's germline CDR1 is KGHSH and CDR2 LQKENI. The CDR3 spans 13 residues. V lost 3 bases, J lost 8 bases, and 4 bases stayed unmatched. CDR3 in amino acids: CASSPSGGYEQFF. The CDR3 region has the DNA TGTGCCAGCTCACCGTCCGGGGGGTATGAGCAGTTCTTC.

The V and J genes are TRBV3-1 (or the pseudogene TRBV3-2) and TRBJ2-7, with TRBD1 as a possible D gene (6 bases). Trimming shortened V by 5 bases and J by 7 bases, and 12 bases separated the two germline ends. CDR3 length equals 12 residues. The germline V gene has CDR1 LGHDT and CDR2 YNNKEL (reference sequence). The DNA of the CDR3 is TGTGCCAGCAGCTATACAGGGTATGAGCAGTACTTC. The encoded protein is CASSYTGYEQYF.